These 10 T cell receptor beta chains came from one sample sequenced in a study of technical replicates of blood from a handful of donors. Only in-frame clones appear in the TCRdb table, and some are missing; sequencing was by immunoSEQ multiplex PCR. The sample records around 76,000 clones, just under 97% being singletons. The specimen was T cells isolated from PBMCs. The source is a human donor in good health.

V gene TRBV28 combines with J gene TRBJ2-4; TRBD2 matches 7 bases. The V segment lost 2 bases and the J segment 1 base; nucleotides outside the gene matches: 5. There are 16 residues in the CDR3. The germline gives CDR1 MDHEN, CDR2 SYDVKM. CDR3 loop: CASSLDPGGAKNIQYF. CDR3 nucleotide sequence: TGTGCCAGCAGTTTAGACCCCGGGGGGGCCAAAAACATTCAGTACTTC. The full variable domain, with the rest looked up from reference TRBV28 and TRBJ2-4, is DVKVTQSSRYLVKRTGEKVFLECVQDMDHENMFWYRQDPGLGLRLIYFSYDVKMKEKGDIPEGYSVSREKKERFSLILESASTNQTSMYLCASSLDPGGAKNIQYFGAGTRLSVL.

The chain uses TRBV4-1 and TRBJ1-1, with D unresolved. V was pared by 0 bases and J by 5 bases, with 7 bases between. The germline CDR1 and CDR2 sequences are MGHRA and YSYEKL. CDR3 length: 13 residues. CDR3 nucleotides: TGCGCCAGCAGCCAAGATCGGGGTACTGAAGCTTTCTTT. Translation: CASSQDRGTEAFF.

The rearrangement joins TRBV6-1 to TRBJ2-1, with a possible D match to TRBD1 (5 bases). V lost 7 bases, J lost 3 bases, and 13 bases lay in between. From germline, CDR1 is MNHNS and CDR2 SASEGT. This CDR3 contains 14 residues. The CDR3 loop is CASTRDGDYNEQFF. The CDR3 DNA sequence: TGTGCCAGCACCAGGGATGGGGACTACAATGAGCAGTTCTTC.

This chain links TRBV6-6 with TRBJ1-4, with D unclear. CDR1 is MNHNY, CDR2 SVGAGI, per germline (reference sequence). V was clipped by 7 bases and J by 7 bases, with 16 bases between them. This CDR3 spans 14 amino acids. Here the CDR3 DNA reads TGTGCCAGCAAATCCGCAGGAGGTCTTGAAAAACTGTTTTTT. It yields the protein CASKSAGGLEKLFF.

Written as DNA, the CDR3 is TGCGCCAGCAGCCTCGTTCGGGATTTAGTGGAGACCCAGTACTTC. Protein: CASSLVRDLVETQYF. V is TRBV5-1 and J is TRBJ2-5; D perhaps matches TRBD2 (5 bases). Germline V gives CDR1 SGHRS, CDR2 YFSETQ. The CDR3 has 15 amino acids. Trimming shortened V by 4 bases and J by 5 bases, and 18 bases separated the two germline ends.

The genes are TRBV7-2 and TRBJ1-3, with 10 bases identical to TRBD1. The length of the CDR3 is 16 residues. V lost 4 bases, J lost 2 bases, and 5 bases stayed unmatched. CDR1 and CDR2 from the germline V gene are SGHTA and FQGNSA. CDR3 DNA sequence: TGTGCCAGCAGCTCAGGAGGGACAGGGGCTGGAAACACCATATATTTT. Encoded protein: CASSSGGTGAGNTIYF.

This sequence joins TRBV14 and TRBJ2-7; D ambiguous. The germline gives CDR1 SGHDN, CDR2 FVKESK. Trimming took off 0 bases at V and 9 bases at J, with 12 bases between the two ends. This CDR3 has 13 amino acids. The CDR3 region has the DNA TGTGCCAGCAGCCAAGAATGGGTACAGAGGCAGTACTTC. It yields the protein CASSQEWVQRQYF.

The chain is built from TRBV10-2 and TRBJ2-5, with D tentatively TRBD1 (6 bases). The V end lost 6 bases, the J end lost 3 bases, and 23 bases lay between the germline ends. The germline V gene encodes CDR1 WSHSY and CDR2 SAAADI. There are 17 residues in the CDR3. The chain's CDR3 is CASSDPYIQGQEETQYF. The CDR3 bases are TGCGCCAGCAGCGACCCGTATATACAGGGACAAGAAGAGACCCAGTACTTC.

The chain joins TRBV9 to TRBJ2-7; perhaps TRBD2 as D (6 bases). This CDR3 comprises 15 residues. Germline-derived CDR1 and CDR2 are SGDLS and YYNGEE. Trimming shortened V by 1 base and J by 3 bases, and 14 bases separated the two germline ends. The CDR3 sequence: CASSVSAGWGYEQYF. CDR3 in DNA: TGTGCCAGCAGCGTATCAGCGGGTTGGGGCTACGAGCAGTACTTC.

This chain connects TRBV6-1 to TRBJ1-5; D not resolved. CDR3 length equals 14 residues. Germline V gene lookup returns CDR1 MNHNS and CDR2 SASEGT. Trimming stripped 3 bases from V and 0 bases from J, with 6 bases between. Here the CDR3 reads CASSDGDSNQPQHF. In DNA, the CDR3 is TGTGCCAGCAGTGACGGGGATAGCAATCAGCCCCAGCATTTT.